The 19 T cell receptor beta chains presented below share a single source sample, sequenced in a study of prognosis after radiotherapy for stage I lung cancer. Genomic DNA yielded TCR beta CDR3, amplified by two-round multiplex PCR. The use of primers specific to each TRBV and TRBJ gene characterized first-round PCR. Via MiXCR, TCRdb re-called the multiplex PCR reads, giving one row per CDR3 protein. The table shows around 30,000 distinct CDR3 sequences, with less than 35% occurring only once. The starting material was PBMCs, obtained before or after stereotactic body radiation therapy (not recorded which). The receptors were gathered from a donor of 50 years or more with non-small cell lung cancer.

To note about this clonotype: One base away lies a much larger clone, so this may be a sequencing read error. V is TRBV7-9 and J is TRBJ1-1; D ambiguous. Trimming stripped 2 bases from V and 1 base from J, with 17 bases between. The germline gives CDR1 SEHNR, CDR2 FQNEAQ (reference sequence). This CDR3 has 17 amino acids. The CDR3 loop is CASSLRGCYAANTEAFF. The CDR3 nucleotides read TGTGCCAGCAGCTTACGTGGGTGCTACGCCGCGAACACTGAAGCTTTCTTT.

This clonotype was observed many times. This sequence joins TRBV27 and TRBJ2-7; a possible D gene is TRBD1 (5 bases). The CDR3 sequence is 13 residues long. V was pared by 6 bases and J by 2 bases, with 11 bases between. CDR1 and CDR2 from the germline V gene are MNHEY and SMNVEV (reference sequence). CDR3 region: CASRQALTYEQYF. The CDR3 nucleotides are TGTGCCAGCAGACAGGCCTTAACCTACGAGCAGTACTTC.

This clonotype occurred many times. The gene calls are TRBV30 and TRBJ1-2, with TRBD1 matching 7 bases. The germline V gene has CDR1 GTSNPN and CDR2 SVGIG (reference sequence). The V segment lost 4 bases and the J segment 6 bases; nucleotides outside the gene matches: 8. This CDR3 region has 13 residues. CDR3 amino acids: CAWTLQGHDGYTF. The DNA of the CDR3 is TGTGCCTGGACCCTACAGGGGCACGATGGCTACACCTTC.

The chain has TRBV4-2 and TRBJ2-5, with D perhaps TRBD2 (6 bases). V lost 1 base, J lost 4 bases, and 19 bases lay in between. This CDR3 is 17 amino acids long. The germline V gene encodes CDR1 LGHNA and CDR2 YNFKEQ. This chain's CDR3 is CASSQGSPSARGETQYF. CDR3 sequence (DNA): TGTGCCAGCAGCCAAGGCTCCCCTAGCGCGAGGGGAGAGACCCAGTACTTC.

As concerns this clonotype: A read error is possible here, since a much larger clone lies one base away. The DNA for the CDR3 is TGTGCCAGCAGTGCCGGGACAGGGAAGCCGACCCAGTACTTC. Encoded protein: CASSAGTGKPTQYF. The chain employs TRBV6-2 or TRBV6-3 and TRBJ2-5, with 9 bases aligning to TRBD1. V lost 5 bases, J lost 7 bases, and 8 bases stayed unmatched. This CDR3 region has 14 residues. Germline CDR1 is MNHEY and CDR2 is SVGEGT.

This clonotype was counted at least ten times. This chain connects TRBV6-1 to TRBJ1-5; D gene ambiguous. Germline CDR1 MNHNS, CDR2 SASEGT. The CDR3 loop spans 14 amino acids. Trimming cost V 1 base and J 5 bases, with 9 bases left between them. The CDR3: CASSEGGWDQPQHF. CDR3 coding DNA: TGTGCCAGCAGTGAAGGGGGATGGGATCAGCCCCAGCATTTT.

This clonotype was counted ten times or more. The V call is TRBV7-2, the J call TRBJ2-7; D perhaps matches TRBD1 (5 bases). Deletions cut 6 bases from V and 5 bases from J, with 14 bases between. CDR3 size: 13 residues. Germline CDR1 and CDR2: SGHTA and FQGNSA. This CDR3 is CASRPYRGHEQYF. CDR3 nucleotides: TGTGCCAGCAGGCCTTATAGGGGCCACGAGCAGTACTTC.

This clonotype was observed at least ten times. The rearrangement joins TRBV6-1 to TRBJ2-7; the match to TRBD1 covers 9 bases. Germline lookup yields CDR1 MNHNS and CDR2 SASEGT. V shed 7 bases, J shed 2 bases, and the junction held 9 bases outside the gene matches. The CDR3 consists of 15 residues. CDR3 DNA: TGTGCCAGCAAGGCAACCGGGACAGGGACCTACGAGCAGTACTTC. It yields the protein CASKATGTGTYEQYF.

Worth noting for this clonotype: Since a far larger clone is one base different, this is likely a read error. This sequence joins TRBV12-3 or TRBV12-4 and TRBJ2-1; perhaps TRBD1 as D (5 bases). This CDR3 is 15 amino acids long. V was shortened by 5 bases and J by 4 bases, with 15 bases between the two germline ends. The DNA for the CDR3 is TGTGCCAGCAGTGACACATGGGGCTCTTACAATGAGCAGTTCTTC. Encoded protein: CASSDTWGSYNEQFF.

The sample holds many counts of this clonotype. This sequence joins TRBV5-6 and TRBJ1-5; D perhaps matches TRBD1 (5 bases). The CDR3 runs to 14 residues. The germline V gene encodes CDR1 SGHDT and CDR2 YYEEEE. Trimming removed 6 bases at V and 0 bases at J, with 10 bases between. Here the CDR3 reads CASTRTYSNQPQHF. The CDR3 bases are TGTGCCAGCACCAGGACATATAGCAATCAGCCCCAGCATTTT.

As regards this clonotype: The junction and the germline gene differ at one end; a read error may be behind it. The chain employs TRBV15 and TRBJ2-2; 7 bases line up with TRBD2. The CDR3 sequence is 16 residues long. Germline-derived CDR1 and CDR2 are LNHNV and YYDKDF (reference sequence). The CDR3 region has the DNA TGTGCCACCAGTAGGGACTATCGGAGGAACACCGGGGATCTGTTTTTT. This translates into CATSRDYRRNTGDLFF.

This clonotype appeared many times. V gene TRBV30 combines with J gene TRBJ2-1; D gene uncertain. The CDR3 contains 13 residues. Germline CDR1 and CDR2: GTSNPN and SVGIG (reference sequence). Trimming took 2 bases from V and 6 from J, leaving 11 bases between them. Written as DNA, the CDR3 is TGTGCCTGGAGTAAGCGAATAATCAATGAGCAGTTCTTC. Its protein product is CAWSKRIINEQFF.

Within the sample, this clonotype is medium-sized. The chain combines TRBV7-8 with TRBJ1-6; D ambiguous. Deletions cut 2 bases from V and 0 bases from J, with 14 bases between. This CDR3 spans 18 amino acids. The germline V gene has CDR1 SGHVS and CDR2 FQNEAQ. The CDR3 loop reads CASSLLSRESSYNSPLHF. The CDR3 DNA reads as TGTGCCAGCAGCTTACTCTCTAGGGAGAGCTCCTATAATTCACCCCTCCACTTT.

A remark on this clonotype: This sequence may be a read error, since a much larger clone differs from it by one base. The chain carries TRBV5-1 and TRBJ2-6; 11 bases agree with TRBD1. CDR1 is SGHRS, CDR2 YFSETQ, per germline. This CDR3 is built from 18 residues. The CDR3 DNA reads TGCGCCAGCAGCTTATTAGGACAGGGGGCTTCTCGGGCCAACGTCCCGACTTTC. Its protein is CASSLLGQGASRANVPTF.

As concerns this clonotype: With a much larger clone just one base away, this may be a read error. The chain has TRBV9 and TRBJ1-1; D not certain. Trimming left V 0 bases short and J 4 bases short, with 7 bases between. Germline CDR1 is SGDLS and CDR2 is YYNGEE. This CDR3 is built from 13 residues. CDR3 loop: CASSVDRRTEAFF. The CDR3 DNA reads as TGTGCCAGCAGCGTAGATCGCCGCACTGAAGCTTTCTTT.

Concerning this clonotype: This likely reflects a read error, since a far larger clone is one base away. The CDR3 here is CAPGRGGAGETQYF. DNA of the CDR3: TGTGCCCCGGGGCGAGGGGGGGCAGGGGAGACCCAGTACTTC. V usage is TRBV6-2 or TRBV6-3 and J usage is TRBJ2-5; a weak D match, TRBD2 (7 bases). The CDR3 is 14 residues long. V gave up 11 bases and J gave up 5 bases, with 21 bases separating them. Germline CDR1 reads MNHEY; CDR2 reads SVGEGT.

This clonotype showed up many times. The V gene is TRBV4-1, the J gene TRBJ2-2; no definite D call. V gave up 4 bases and J gave up 1 base, with 7 bases separating them. CDR3 length: 14 residues. Germline V CDR1 and CDR2: MGHRA, YSYEKL. This CDR3 reads CASSRELNTGELFF. DNA for the CDR3: TGCGCCAGCAGCCGCGAACTGAACACCGGGGAGCTGTTTTTT.

This clonotype appeared many times. The rearrangement joins TRBV29-1 to TRBJ2-1, with no clear D. V lost 5 bases and J 2 bases, leaving 10 bases between the germline ends. The CDR3 extends over 13 amino acids. The germline CDR1 and CDR2 sequences are SQVTM and ANQGSEA. The CDR3 DNA is TGCAGCGTTTACCGGTCAACCTACAATGAGCAGTTCTTC. As protein: CSVYRSTYNEQFF.

This clonotype was seen many times. The chain joins TRBV20-1 to TRBJ2-5; 9 bases are shared with TRBD1. The CDR3 is 14 residues long. Germline V gene sequence: CDR1 DFQATT, CDR2 SNEGSKA (reference sequence). V was pared by 1 base and J by 7 bases, with 7 bases of the junction left unmatched. The CDR3 bases are TGCAGTGCTAGAGTTACAGGGGGCCGCAGGACCCAGTACTTC. Protein product: CSARVTGGRRTQYF.